What follows are 11 T cell receptor beta chains derived from one specimen sequenced in a study of T cells in Graves' hyperthyroidism and ophthalmopathy. Researchers took RNA transcripts and amplified the TCR beta CDR3 regions from them. Initially, a first-round RT-PCR of the TCR CDR3 employed the HTBI primer set. TCRdb re-called the multiplex PCR reads with MiXCR, one entry per CDR3 protein. The sample lists around 290,000 distinct CDR3 sequences, over 15% occurring once. The sequencing input was blood. Every receptor here comes from an older woman with Graves' ophthalmopathy.

Ten or more counts support this clonotype. CDR3 protein: CASRFHIQETQYF. The CDR3 DNA reads TGTGCCAGCAGATTCCATATACAAGAGACCCAGTACTTC. V gene TRBV27 combines with J gene TRBJ2-5, with D uncertain. Germline V gene lookup returns CDR1 MNHEY and CDR2 SMNVEV (reference sequence). Deletions cut 6 bases from V and 2 bases from J, with 10 bases between. CDR3 size: 13 residues.

This clonotype has a count of ten or more. The V and J genes are TRBV19 and TRBJ2-7; 8 nucleotides align to TRBD1. Germline V CDR1 and CDR2: LNHDA, SQIVND (reference sequence). This CDR3 is built from 13 residues. Unmatched junction bases numbered 4, after V lost 6 bases and J lost 3 bases. CDR3 sequence (DNA): TGTGCCAGTAGCCGACAGGGGAACTACGAGCAGTACTTC. Protein: CASSRQGNYEQYF.

This clonotype has more than one count but fewer than ten. The rearrangement links TRBV6-2 or TRBV6-3 to TRBJ1-5; possibly TRBD1 for D (5 bases). With 2 bases removed from V and 5 bases from J, the gap between germline ends came to 22 bases. The germline gives CDR1 MNHEY, CDR2 SVGEGT. The CDR3 covers 18 residues. The CDR3 loop is CASSYVVVGQGTDQPQHF. Written as DNA, the CDR3 is TGTGCCAGCAGTTACGTCGTGGTAGGGCAGGGTACCGATCAGCCCCAGCATTTT.

Of note for this clonotype: This sequence may be a read error, since a much larger clone differs from it by one base. The rearrangement uses TRBV5-1 and TRBJ2-5, with 8 bases identical to TRBD2. J lost 4 bases, V lost 4 bases, and 15 bases had no gene match. CDR3 length equals 17 residues. CDR1 is SGHRS, CDR2 YFSETQ, per germline. In DNA, the CDR3 is TGCGCCAGCAGCCTCAATCCGACTAGCGAGGGTGGAGAGACCCAGTACTTC. Translation: CASSLNPTSEGGETQYF.

This clonotype was counted ten times or more. V is TRBV7-2 and J is TRBJ2-2, with TRBD1 matching over 8 bases. The junction had 9 bases not matched to a gene; V was cut back by 5 bases and J by 4 bases. The germline V gene has CDR1 SGHTA and CDR2 FQGNSA. This CDR3 spans 16 amino acids. The DNA of the CDR3 is TGTGCCAGCAGCCAGTTCCCGGACAGGGTCACCGGGGAGCTGTTTTTT. As protein: CASSQFPDRVTGELFF. Full variable domain (outside the CDR3, taken from reference TRBV7-2 and TRBJ2-2): GAGVSQSPSNKVTEKGKDVELRCDPISGHTALYWYRQSLGQGLEFLIYFQGNSAPDKSGLPSDRFSAERTGGSVSTLTIQRTQQEDSAVYLCASSQFPDRVTGELFFGEGSRLTVL.

This clonotype showed up just a few times. This rearrangement joins TRBV6-1 to TRBJ2-4; D unclear. The germline V and J ends were trimmed by 6 bases and 2 bases, with 2 bases remaining between them. The CDR3 sequence is 11 residues long. Germline V gene data show CDR1 as MNHNS and CDR2 as SASEGT. CDR3 loop: CASSPKNIQYF. CDR3 bases: TGTGCCAGCAGCCCCAAAAACATTCAGTACTTC.

This clonotype was found many times. V and J are TRBV7-2 and TRBJ1-5, with 8 nucleotides matching TRBD1. This CDR3 region has 13 residues. The junction had 2 bases not matched to a gene; V was cut back by 5 bases and J by 5 bases. The V gene's germline CDR1 is SGHTA and CDR2 FQGNSA. The CDR3 loop reads CASSPGQDQPQHF. The CDR3 DNA sequence: TGTGCCAGCAGCCCGGGACAGGATCAGCCCCAGCATTTT.

As concerns this clonotype: A much larger clone lies one base from this, so it may be a read error. V is TRBV9 and J is TRBJ2-2, with a possible D match to TRBD1 (6 bases). The CDR3 has 17 residues. The germline CDR1 and CDR2 sequences are SGDLS and YYNGEE. The V gene lost 2 bases and the J gene lost 0 bases, with 14 bases spanning the gap. The CDR3: CASSVCRDKSNTGELFF. For the CDR3, the DNA is TGTGCCAGCAGCGTTTGCCGGGACAAATCGAACACCGGGGAGCTGTTTTTT.

Turning to this clonotype: A read error is possible here, since a much larger clone lies one base away. The chain uses TRBV20-1 and TRBJ1-4; weak D call: TRBD1 (5 bases). This CDR3 contains 15 residues. Germline lookup yields CDR1 DFQATT and CDR2 SNEGSKA (reference sequence). The V and J ends lost 2 bases and 8 bases respectively, with 18 bases between them. The DNA for the CDR3 is TGCAGTGCTAGACCAAAGTGGGGGATTGACGAAAAACTGTTTTTT. It encodes CSARPKWGIDEKLFF.

This clonotype has at least ten counts. V is TRBV12-3 or TRBV12-4 and J is TRBJ2-5; 11 bases fit TRBD2. CDR3 size: 13 residues. J gave up 2 bases and V 8 bases, and 1 base lay outside the gene matches. CDR3 nucleotide sequence: TGTGCCAGCCGACTAGCGGGACAAGAGACCCAGTACTTC. Encoded protein: CASRLAGQETQYF.

J is TRBJ2-2 and V is TRBV5-1; D call uncertain. V was trimmed by 1 base and J by 3 bases, leaving 10 bases between them. CDR1 is SGHRS, CDR2 YFSETQ, per germline. This CDR3 is 15 amino acids long. The CDR3 reads CASSLSPGDTGELFF. CDR3 bases: TGCGCCAGCAGCTTGTCGCCAGGTGACACCGGGGAGCTGTTTTTT.